In this sample, the clone carrying this TCR beta chain turned up a few times. The target antigen is unknown. The CDR3 sequence is 16 residues long. The germline gives CDR1 SGHTA, CDR2 FQGNSA. V was shortened by 2 bases and J by 9 bases, with 17 bases between the two germline ends. The total RNA that was extracted per sample amounted to at least 5 micrograms. The second PCR ran roughly 6 to 11 cycles with a sample-barcoded 5' primer and J-beta primers. MiXCR was run by TCRdb on the 5' RACE reads, yielding one entry per CDR3 protein. In the table there are about 650,000 distinct CDR3 sequences, 52% of which are singletons. The data belong to a study of blood T cells in healthy people across ages. Looking at the study overall: Capturing about one barcoded beta molecule per two T cells was achieved by template switching. Study-wide points: A strong correlation between TCR beta diversity and naive T cell percentage was seen. The recorded TCR beta diversity per million T cells decreased in a roughly linear manner with age.

This sequence originates from a woman of 80 years or more in good health. This sequence joins TRBV7-2 and TRBJ1-6; D unclear. Specimen: blood. The CDR3 DNA is TGTGCCAGCAGCTTAAGTGTCACGGGTGCAGGTTCACCCCTCCACTTT. This encodes CASSLSVTGAGSPLHF.